Shown below are 11 T cell receptor beta chains from a single sample sequenced in a study of blood T cell repertoires in COVID-19. Generated by immunoSEQ multiplex PCR, the TCRdb table keeps only in-frame clones and is missing some. The data contain 200,000 to 250,000 clones, over 80% of them singletons. Sequencing was done on a sample of PBMCs or T cells enriched from blood (not recorded which). The receptors originated from a woman between 35 and 50 years old who had recovered from COVID-19.

The CDR3 reads CAISESSQSPYEQYF. The CDR3 coding sequence is TGTGCCATCAGTGAGTCCTCACAGAGTCCCTACGAGCAGTACTTC. The V and J genes are TRBV10-3 and TRBJ2-7; no clear D. The V and J ends lost 0 bases and 2 bases respectively, with 11 bases between them. This CDR3 has 15 amino acids. The germline V gene encodes CDR1 ENHRY and CDR2 SYGVKD.

This rearrangement joins TRBV6-5 to TRBJ1-5; 9 bases align to TRBD1. Germline CDR1 reads MNHEY; CDR2 reads SVGAGI. The CDR3 length is 16 residues. V shed 0 bases and J 4 bases; nucleotides not matched to a gene: 4. In DNA form, the CDR3 reads TGTGCCAGCAGTTACTCGAGTGGGACAGGGAATCAGCCCCAGCATTTT. The encoded protein is CASSYSSGTGNQPQHF.

The chain recombines TRBV27 with TRBJ2-7; 7 bases align to TRBD1. This CDR3 region has 14 residues. Germline CDR1 is MNHEY and CDR2 is SMNVEV (reference sequence). Trimming at V came to 7 bases and at J to 0 bases, leaving 6 bases not matched to a gene. The CDR3 bases are TGTGCCAGCAAGATGACAGGGACCTCCTACGAGCAGTACTTC. This encodes CASKMTGTSYEQYF.

This chain links TRBV7-9 with TRBJ2-5; 12 bases line up with TRBD2. This CDR3 is built from 18 residues. V was pared by 8 bases and J by 2 bases, with 15 bases of the junction left unmatched. The germline CDR1 and CDR2 sequences are SEHNR and FQNEAQ (reference sequence). The CDR3 loop reads CASLRGVGLAGPQETQYF. As DNA, the CDR3 is TGTGCCAGCTTACGGGGAGTGGGACTAGCGGGCCCACAAGAGACCCAGTACTTC. The full variable domain, in which reference TRBV7-9 and TRBJ2-5 provide the parts outside the CDR3, is DTGVSQNPRHKITKRGQNVTFRCDPISEHNRLYWYRQTLGQGPEFLTYFQNEAQLEKSRLLSDRFSAERPKGSFSTLEIQRTEQGDSAMYLCASLRGVGLAGPQETQYFGPGTRLLVL.

The chain joins TRBV19 to TRBJ1-1; 7 nucleotides align to TRBD1. V lost 3 bases, J lost 11 bases, and 24 bases stayed unmatched. CDR3 length equals 18 residues. Germline loops: CDR1 LNHDA, CDR2 SQIVND (reference sequence). CDR3 DNA: TGTGCCAGTAGTATTGAGCATCCCCTGGCAGGGGGATCCAAGGGTGCTTTCTTT. This translates into CASSIEHPLAGGSKGAFF.

The genes are TRBV7-2 and TRBJ1-2; D unclear. Trimming cost V 5 bases and J 10 bases, with 17 bases left between them. The CDR3 loop spans 13 amino acids. The germline CDR1 and CDR2 sequences are SGHTA and FQGNSA. Here the CDR3 DNA reads TGTGCCAGCAGCCCTAGGACGGGATTGGACTACACCTTC. It is translated as CASSPRTGLDYTF.

The chain uses TRBV30 and TRBJ1-1; 8 bases are a match to TRBD1. J gave up 0 bases and V 3 bases, and 3 bases lay outside the gene matches. The CDR3 has 14 amino acids. The germline V gene encodes CDR1 GTSNPN and CDR2 SVGIG (reference sequence). CDR3: CAWRGQAVNTEAFF. DNA of the CDR3: TGTGCCTGGAGGGGACAGGCCGTGAACACTGAAGCTTTCTTT.

The rearrangement joins TRBV19 to TRBJ2-5, with 7 nucleotides matching TRBD2. This CDR3 is built from 15 residues. J gave up 6 bases and V 4 bases, and 11 bases lay outside the gene matches. CDR1 and CDR2 from the germline V gene are LNHDA and SQIVND (reference sequence). CDR3 sequence (DNA): TGTGCCAGTAGTAGCCAACTCGGGGGGTTGAAGACCCAGTACTTC. This gives the protein CASSSQLGGLKTQYF. Variable domain in full (rest from reference TRBV19 and TRBJ2-5): DGGITQSPKYLFRKEGQNVTLSCEQNLNHDAMYWYRQDPGQGLRLIYYSQIVNDFQKGDIAEGYSVSREKKESFPLTVTSAQKNPTAFYLCASSSQLGGLKTQYFGPGTRLLVL.

The chain combines TRBV11-2 with TRBJ2-7, with a tentative D call TRBD1 (6 bases). Deletions cut 5 bases from V and 12 bases from J, with 23 bases between. This CDR3 spans 14 amino acids. Per germline, CDR1 SGHAT and CDR2 FQNNGV. CDR3 residues: CASSPDSFRGSRYF. As DNA, the CDR3 is TGTGCCAGCAGCCCGGACAGTTTTCGGGGATCCCGGTACTTC.

The chain has TRBV18 and TRBJ1-5; the match to TRBD1 covers 7 bases. The CDR3 spans 14 residues. V lost 4 bases to trimming and J lost 5 bases; unmatched junction nucleotides: 5. Germline CDR1 reads KGHSH; CDR2 reads LQKENI. CDR3 DNA sequence: TGTGCCAGCTCACTACGACAGGGTGATCAGCCCCAGCATTTT. As protein: CASSLRQGDQPQHF.

This chain uses TRBV27 with TRBJ1-2; maybe TRBD1 (6 bases). Trimming stripped 0 bases from V and 2 bases from J, with 7 bases between. Germline assignment: CDR1 MNHEY and CDR2 SMNVEV (reference sequence). The CDR3 covers 14 residues. The CDR3 loop is CASSLSGANYGYTF. DNA for the CDR3: TGTGCCAGCAGTTTATCGGGGGCGAACTATGGCTACACCTTC.